The 27 T cell receptor beta chains presented below share a single source sample, sequenced in a study of blood T cell repertoires in COVID-19. Assay: immunoSEQ multiplex PCR; the TCRdb copy retains only in-frame clones and omits some. The sample lists a few hundred thousand clones, roughly 90% occurring once. The sample comprised peripheral blood. The receptors originated from a woman in her thirties with COVID-19, enrolled during active disease.

The rearrangement links TRBV11-2 to TRBJ2-3; 11 positions match TRBD2. Germline V gene data show CDR1 as SGHAT and CDR2 as FQNNGV. The CDR3 has 15 amino acids. The V segment lost 7 bases and the J segment 4 bases; nucleotides outside the gene matches: 7. The CDR3 loop reads CASTLLAGVPDTQYF. For the CDR3, the DNA is TGTGCCAGCACCCTACTAGCGGGAGTCCCAGATACGCAGTATTTT.

The chain uses TRBV30 and TRBJ2-7, with TRBD2 matching over 12 bases. The V segment lost 0 bases and the J segment 5 bases; nucleotides outside the gene matches: 11. CDR3 length: 17 amino acids. CDR1 is GTSNPN, CDR2 SVGIG, per germline (reference sequence). CDR3 sequence reads: CAWSVYLAGGPRNEQYF. As DNA, the CDR3 is TGTGCCTGGAGTGTATACCTAGCGGGAGGGCCGCGGAACGAGCAGTACTTC. Combining the CDR3 with reference TRBV30 and TRBJ2-7 gives the whole variable domain SQTIHQWPATLVQPVGSPLSLECTVEGTSNPNLYWYRQAAGRGLQLLFYSVGIGQISSEVPQNLSASRPQDRQFILSSKKLLLSDSGFYLCAWSVYLAGGPRNEQYFGPGTRLTVT.

The chain is built from TRBV7-8 and TRBJ2-1; 7 nucleotides agree with TRBD2. CDR3 length: 17 amino acids. Germline-derived CDR1 and CDR2 are SGHVS and FQNEAQ. With 5 bases clipped from V and 0 bases from J, the junction kept 10 bases outside the gene matches. CDR3 loop: CASSLSPSGLSYNEQFF. CDR3 sequence (DNA): TGTGCCAGCAGCCTATCACCTAGCGGCCTCTCCTACAATGAGCAGTTCTTC.

As concerns this clone: The sample contains more than one DNA sequence encoding this CDR3. This chain connects TRBV5-1 to TRBJ2-5, with D possibly matching TRBD1 (5 bases). The CDR3 extends over 15 amino acids. Trimming removed 1 base at V and 2 bases at J, with 12 bases between. From germline, CDR1 is SGHRS and CDR2 YFSETQ. For the CDR3, the DNA is TGCGCCAGCAGCTTGACACGCGCAGGGCAAGAGACCCAGTACTTC. This translates into CASSLTRAGQETQYF.

This clone was observed a single time. V gene TRBV30 combines with J gene TRBJ1-1, with 7 bases fitting TRBD1. Germline CDR1 is GTSNPN and CDR2 is SVGIG (reference sequence). Trimming removed 1 base from V and 4 bases from J; junction bases left unmatched: 3. The CDR3 extends over 13 amino acids. The DNA for the CDR3 is TGTGCCTGGAGTGAGGGGGCGGGCACTGAAGCTTTCTTT. Amino acid sequence: CAWSEGAGTEAFF.

This rearrangement joins TRBV7-3 to TRBJ1-2; D is ambiguous. CDR1 is SGHTA and CDR2 is FQGTGA in the germline V gene. This CDR3 contains 13 residues. V was pared by 4 bases and J by 2 bases, with 8 bases between. The CDR3 spells CASSSGANYGYTF. The CDR3 DNA reads TGTGCCAGCAGCTCGGGTGCGAACTATGGCTACACCTTC.

This chain links TRBV5-6 with TRBJ1-2; possible D gene TRBD1, 6 bases. The length of the CDR3 is 15 residues. The germline V gene has CDR1 SGHDT and CDR2 YYEEEE. With 1 base removed from V and 2 bases from J, the gap between germline ends came to 12 bases. CDR3: CASSLLTGVNYGYTF. The CDR3 nucleotides are TGTGCCAGCAGCTTGTTGACAGGAGTCAACTATGGCTACACCTTC.

In this sample, this clone turned up a few times. The sample contains more than one DNA sequence encoding this CDR3. The chain joins TRBV19 to TRBJ2-3; D might be TRBD2 (7 bases). CDR3 size: 14 residues. V shed 2 bases and J shed 5 bases, with 11 bases lying between them. Looked up from germline, CDR1 is LNHDA and CDR2 is SQIVND (reference sequence). CDR3 region: CASSITGRGDTQYF. Written as DNA, the CDR3 is TGTGCCAGTAGTATAACAGGGAGGGGAGATACGCAGTATTTT.

The gene calls are TRBV5-1 and TRBJ2-7; D is unresolved. The CDR3 covers 14 residues. Looked up from germline, CDR1 is SGHRS and CDR2 is YFSETQ. V was trimmed by 0 bases and J by 5 bases, leaving 12 bases between them. The CDR3 DNA reads as TGCGCCAGCAGCTTGGACGGTGGTAGAAACGAGCAGTACTTC. Residues: CASSLDGGRNEQYF.

This chain uses TRBV28 with TRBJ1-4, with D perhaps matching TRBD1 (6 bases). The germline V and J ends were trimmed by 4 bases and 7 bases, with 16 bases remaining between them. CDR3 size: 15 residues. Per germline, CDR1 MDHEN and CDR2 SYDVKM. CDR3 residues: CASSSTGTKREKLFF. CDR3 nucleotides: TGTGCCAGCAGTTCAACCGGGACAAAGCGTGAAAAACTGTTTTTT.

This chain joins TRBV6-5 and TRBJ1-2; no clear D gene. The germline gives CDR1 MNHEY, CDR2 SVGAGI. The ends were cut back, 10 bases at V and 3 bases at J, with 12 bases in the middle. The CDR3 totals 12 residues. Here the CDR3 DNA reads TGTGCCACCCTGAGGTGGGACTATGGCTACACCTTC. It specifies CATLRWDYGYTF.

The rearrangement links TRBV27 to TRBJ2-1; tentatively, D is TRBD1 (6 bases). V was shortened by 0 bases and J by 4 bases, with 10 bases between the two germline ends. CDR1 and CDR2 from the germline V gene are MNHEY and SMNVEV (reference sequence). This CDR3 spans 15 amino acids. This CDR3 is CASSLSLTGYNEQFF. The DNA for the CDR3 is TGTGCCAGCAGTTTATCCCTCACAGGGTACAATGAGCAGTTCTTC.

This chain links TRBV6-6 with TRBJ2-1, with 15 nucleotides matching TRBD2. CDR1 and CDR2 from the germline V gene are MNHNY and SVGAGI (reference sequence). The CDR3 covers 20 residues. V lost 5 bases, J lost 0 bases, and 11 bases stayed unmatched. The CDR3: CASSQGLAGGLRSSYNEQFF. CDR3 coding DNA: TGTGCCAGCAGTCAGGGACTAGCGGGAGGCCTACGTAGCTCCTACAATGAGCAGTTCTTC.

J is TRBJ1-2 and V is TRBV29-1; TRBD1 matches at 9 bases. This CDR3 spans 12 amino acids. Germline CDR1 reads SQVTM; CDR2 reads ANQGSEA. Trimming took 7 bases from V and 7 from J; bases not matched to a gene: 7. The CDR3 sequence is CSDKQGAGGYTF. CDR3 in DNA: TGCAGCGACAAACAGGGGGCAGGTGGCTACACCTTC.

This chain uses TRBV9 with TRBJ1-3; 7 bases agree with TRBD1. From germline, CDR1 is SGDLS and CDR2 YYNGEE. The trim removed 2 bases at V and 0 bases at J, leaving 5 bases unmatched. The CDR3 runs to 16 residues. The CDR3 bases are TGTGCCAGCAGCGTTGAGGGGGCATACTCTGGAAACACCATATATTTT. Translation gives CASSVEGAYSGNTIYF. The full variable domain, its missing parts supplied by reference TRBV9 and TRBJ1-3, is DSGVTQTPKHLITATGQRVTLRCSPRSGDLSVYWYQQSLDQGLQFLIQYYNGEERAKGNILERFSAQQFPDLHSELNLSSLELGDSALYFCASSVEGAYSGNTIYFGEGSWLTVV.

The table lists this clone with a few counts. The chain carries TRBV6-5 and TRBJ1-1; D ambiguous. Germline V gene lookup returns CDR1 MNHEY and CDR2 SVGAGI. The ends were cut back, 7 bases at V and 1 base at J, with 4 bases in the middle. The CDR3 spans 11 residues. CDR3 amino acids: CASTQNTEAFF. CDR3 in DNA: TGTGCCAGCACCCAGAACACTGAAGCTTTCTTT.

The rearrangement uses TRBV30 and TRBJ1-3; D may be TRBD1 (6 bases). This CDR3 has 12 amino acids. Germline V gene data show CDR1 as GTSNPN and CDR2 as SVGIG (reference sequence). Written as DNA, the CDR3 is TGTGCTCTACAGGGCTCTGGAAACACCATATATTTT. Translating it yields CALQGSGNTIYF.

The rearrangement links TRBV30 to TRBJ1-6, with 9 bases lining up with TRBD1. The ends lost 4 bases at V and 9 bases at J; junction bases unmatched: 7. CDR3 length equals 14 residues. Per the germline V gene, CDR1 is GTSNPN and CDR2 is SVGIG (reference sequence). DNA for the CDR3: TGTGCCTGGACCGTGGGGACAGGGCCTTCACCCCTCCACTTT. Residues: CAWTVGTGPSPLHF.

The J gene is TRBJ1-1, the V gene TRBV5-1, with 7 bases lining up with TRBD1. The CDR3 loop spans 15 amino acids. CDR1 is SGHRS and CDR2 is YFSETQ in the germline V gene. V was clipped by 0 bases and J by 0 bases; unmatched bases: 2. CDR3 amino acids: CASSLDRGMNTEAFF. The CDR3 DNA is TGCGCCAGCAGCTTGGACAGGGGAATGAACACTGAAGCTTTCTTT.

V gene TRBV3-1 (or the pseudogene TRBV3-2) combines with J gene TRBJ1-5; TRBD1 matches at 7 bases. V dropped 1 base and J dropped 5; count of bases not matched to a gene: 14. There are 18 residues in the CDR3. The germline gives CDR1 LGHDT, CDR2 YNNKEL (reference sequence). The CDR3 DNA follows: TGTGCCAGCAGCCAAGTGGGGTCCGCCGACAGGGAAGATCAGCCCCAGCATTTT. Amino acids: CASSQVGSADREDQPQHF.

This chain uses TRBV10-3 with TRBJ2-3; 13 bases map to TRBD2. Trimming at V came to 11 bases and at J to 5 bases, leaving 16 bases not matched to a gene. The CDR3 extends over 17 amino acids. Germline assignment: CDR1 ENHRY and CDR2 SYGVKD. The CDR3: CAHNNIGLAGEGDTQYF. In DNA form, the CDR3 reads TGTGCCCACAACAACATCGGACTAGCGGGAGAGGGAGATACGCAGTATTTT.

The chain is built from TRBV30 and TRBJ1-2; D is possibly TRBD1 (6 bases). The CDR3 is 12 residues long. Per the germline V gene, CDR1 is GTSNPN and CDR2 is SVGIG (reference sequence). V was cut by 2 bases and J by 7 bases, with 11 bases left in between. The CDR3 DNA reads TGTGCCTGGAGTAAAGGACAGTTTGGCTACACCTTC. Protein product: CAWSKGQFGYTF.

The chain employs TRBV29-1 and TRBJ1-1; D gene unclear. This CDR3 contains 10 residues. Trimming took 5 bases from V and 8 from J, leaving 9 bases between them. Germline CDR1 and CDR2: SQVTM and ANQGSEA. This CDR3 reads CSVFLAEAFF. CDR3 coding DNA: TGCAGCGTTTTTTTAGCAGAAGCTTTCTTT.

The chain uses TRBV29-1 and TRBJ2-5, with 8 bases fitting TRBD2. Germline loops: CDR1 SQVTM, CDR2 ANQGSEA. There are 11 residues in the CDR3. With V trimmed by 4 bases and J by 7 bases, 2 bases remained unmatched. CDR3 loop: CSVVAGGTQYF. As DNA, the CDR3 is TGCAGCGTTGTTGCGGGAGGGACCCAGTACTTC.

The chain links TRBV10-3 to TRBJ2-3; TRBD2 matches at 7 bases. The CDR3 consists of 13 residues. V trimming: 8 bases; J trimming: 0 bases; junction bases outside the gene matches: 2. Germline V gene sequence: CDR1 ENHRY, CDR2 SYGVKD. The chain's CDR3 is CAIGSGSTDTQYF. CDR3 coding DNA: TGTGCCATCGGTAGCGGGAGCACAGATACGCAGTATTTT.

The chain links TRBV5-1 to TRBJ2-7, with TRBD1 identical over 7 bases. J gave up 0 bases and V 4 bases, and 4 bases lay outside the gene matches. CDR1 is SGHRS and CDR2 is YFSETQ in the germline V gene. The CDR3 is 14 residues long. CDR3 bases: TGCGCCAGCAGCGTAGGGACAGTCTCCTACGAGCAGTACTTC. This codes for CASSVGTVSYEQYF.

The genes are TRBV6-2 or TRBV6-3 and TRBJ1-3, with a tentative D call TRBD1 (5 bases). The CDR3 covers 15 residues. The V end lost 5 bases, the J end lost 3 bases, and 14 bases lay between the germline ends. CDR1 and CDR2 from the germline V gene are MNHEY and SVGEGT. The CDR3 protein is CASSGQGAYGNTIYF. DNA of the CDR3: TGTGCCAGCAGTGGGCAGGGCGCCTATGGAAACACCATATATTTT.